One sample yielded the 32 T cell receptor beta chains listed below, sequenced in a study of breast tumors, draining lymph nodes, adjacent tissues (dated by TCRdb to 2015 to 2016). Lymph node samples came from the axillary draining lymph nodes of breast cancer patients. The method was multiplex PCR. TCRdb names Illumina HiSeq 2000 as the instrument used. The raw public data were reprocessed by TCRdb itself: fastp quality trimming at Q25, MiXCR clonotype calling, in-frame beta chains only. Entries are consolidated by CDR3 protein sequence, retaining the most common genes and DNA. The sample has approximately 280,000 distinct CDR3 sequences on record, 30% of them singletons. The ten largest make up under 1.2% of the sample. Input material: axillary lymph node tissue. All receptors derive from a female donor with breast cancer. Some clones in this sample may be carry-over from other donors' samples.

The V and J genes are TRBV10-2 and TRBJ2-3; D is unclear. CDR1 WSHSY and CDR2 SAAADI come from the germline V gene. V lost 2 bases, J lost 4 bases, and 7 bases lay in between. The CDR3 is 13 amino acids. DNA of the CDR3: TGCGCCAGCAGTGAGCTTGAGGCAGATACGCAGTATTTT. It specifies CASSELEADTQYF.

On this clonotype itself: This may arise from a read error, as a much more abundant clone is one base away. The rearrangement joins TRBV6-5 to TRBJ1-4; D is ambiguous. CDR3 length: 16 amino acids. Germline values: CDR1 MNHEY, CDR2 SVGAGI. CDR3 sequence: CASSFRQPATNEKLLF. The CDR3 DNA follows: TGTGCCAGCAGTTTTAGGCAGCCGGCAACTAATGAAAAACTGCTTTTT.

Ten or more counts support this clonotype. This chain connects TRBV30 to TRBJ2-5; 7 nucleotides align to TRBD2. The CDR3 extends over 13 amino acids. V was clipped by 1 base and J by 4 bases; unmatched bases: 3. Germline-derived CDR1 and CDR2 are GTSNPN and SVGIG (reference sequence). CDR3 region: CAWSGGGLETQYF. The DNA of the CDR3 is TGTGCCTGGAGTGGGGGAGGGTTAGAGACCCAGTACTTC. Complete variable domain (other parts from reference TRBV30 and TRBJ2-5): SQTIHQWPATLVQPVGSPLSLECTVEGTSNPNLYWYRQAAGRGLQLLFYSVGIGQISSEVPQNLSASRPQDRQFILSSKKLLLSDSGFYLCAWSGGGLETQYFGPGTRLLVL.

This clonotype came up a few times. With a much larger clone just one base away, this may be a read error. This sequence joins TRBV6-4 and TRBJ2-2; the D gene is possibly TRBD1 (5 bases). CDR1 MRHNA and CDR2 SNTAGT come from the germline V gene. The CDR3 length is 14 residues. CDR3 protein: CASSHSGHTGELFF. CDR3 coding DNA: TGTGCCAGCAGTCACTCAGGGCATACCGGGGAGCTGTTTTTT.

This clonotype was recorded many times. J is TRBJ2-5 and V is TRBV4-1, with 7 bases aligning to TRBD2. Germline trimming cut 0 bases from V and 6 bases from J; bases unmatched to any gene: 13. The germline V gene has CDR1 MGHRA and CDR2 YSYEKL. The CDR3 extends over 17 amino acids. CDR3 in amino acids: CASSQDRSSGMSKTQYF. The CDR3 DNA reads TGCGCCAGCAGCCAAGATCGATCCAGCGGGATGTCTAAGACCCAGTACTTC.

CDR3 sequence (DNA): TGCAGTGTCGTCGTTCTAGCGGCCGGGGCCAACGTCCTGACTTTC. It codes for CSVVVLAAGANVLTF. V gene TRBV20-1 combines with J gene TRBJ2-6, with 7 bases that match TRBD2. Germline loops: CDR1 DFQATT, CDR2 SNEGSKA (reference sequence). V trimming: 7 bases; J trimming: 4 bases; junction bases outside the gene matches: 10. This CDR3 region has 15 residues.

There are many counts of this clonotype. This chain joins TRBV15 and TRBJ1-5; D is perhaps TRBD1 (5 bases). Trimming removed 6 bases from V and 3 bases from J, with 12 bases in between. Germline lookup yields CDR1 LNHNV and CDR2 YYDKDF (reference sequence). This CDR3 has 14 residues. This CDR3 reads CATRLGRLNQPQHF. CDR3 sequence (DNA): TGTGCCACCAGACTGGGACGGCTCAATCAGCCCCAGCATTTT.

Worth noting for this clonotype: An end of the junction does not agree with germline; a read error may underlie this. The gene calls are TRBV10-3 and TRBJ2-6; 8 bases are shared with TRBD1. The CDR3 contains 18 residues. Germline CDR1 is ENHRY and CDR2 is SYGVKD. The CDR3 sequence is CAISDRRTGFSGANVLTF. Here the CDR3 DNA reads TGTGCCATCAGTGACCGTCGGACAGGGTTCTCTGGGGCCAACGTCCTGACTTTT.

This clonotype was found many times. The chain recombines TRBV5-1 with TRBJ2-1, with D tentatively TRBD1 (5 bases). Trimming removed 4 bases from V and 5 bases from J, with 16 bases in between. This CDR3 has 15 residues. CDR1 is SGHRS, CDR2 YFSETQ, per germline. CDR3 bases: TGCGCCAGCAGCCTTAGGGTACAGGATAACAATGAGCAGTTCTTC. Its translation: CASSLRVQDNNEQFF.

The gene calls are TRBV7-8 and TRBJ2-7, with D perhaps assigned TRBD1 or TRBD2 (5 bases each). The CDR3 extends over 14 amino acids. Germline values: CDR1 SGHVS, CDR2 FQNEAQ. Trimming took off 7 bases at V and 0 bases at J, with 13 bases between the two ends. CDR3 protein: CASNRGQHSYEQYF. The CDR3, as DNA: TGTGCCAGCAACCGGGGCCAACACTCCTACGAGCAGTACTTC.

This clonotype was seen once. This chain links TRBV5-1 with TRBJ1-4, with TRBD1 identical over 9 bases. The germline CDR1 and CDR2 sequences are SGHRS and YFSETQ. The CDR3 is made up of 17 amino acids. With V trimmed by 0 bases and J by 4 bases, 7 bases remained unmatched. For the CDR3, the DNA is TGCGCCAGCAGCTTGGAGGGACAGGGTGTGAATAATGAAAAACTGTTTTTT. Encoded protein: CASSLEGQGVNNEKLFF. The full variable domain, its missing parts supplied by reference TRBV5-1 and TRBJ1-4, is KAGVTQTPRYLIKTRGQQVTLSCSPISGHRSVSWYQQTPGQGLQFLFEYFSETQRNKGNFPGRFSGRQFSNSRSEMNVSTLELGDSALYLCASSLEGQGVNNEKLFFGSGTQLSVL.

This clonotype has just one count. A read error may explain this, as a much larger clone is one base away. This rearrangement joins TRBV4-1 to TRBJ2-6; the match to TRBD2 covers 9 bases. This CDR3 region has 18 residues. Per germline, CDR1 MGHRA and CDR2 YSYEKL. DNA of the CDR3: TGCGCCAGCAGCCATCCCGGTTTAGCGGGAGCTGGGGCCAACGCCCTGACTTTC. Residues: CASSHPGLAGAGANALTF.

The chain is built from TRBV18 and TRBJ2-3; possible D gene TRBD2, 6 bases. Germline V gene data show CDR1 as KGHSH and CDR2 as LQKENI. V lost 0 bases and J lost 0, with 7 bases in between. The CDR3 totals 15 residues. The CDR3: CASSPPSGSTDTQYF. The CDR3 region has the DNA TGTGCCAGCTCACCACCTAGCGGTAGCACAGATACGCAGTATTTT.

This clonotype has at least ten counts. The gene calls are TRBV20-1 and TRBJ2-1, with 8 bases that match TRBD2. Germline V gene lookup returns CDR1 DFQATT and CDR2 SNEGSKA (reference sequence). This CDR3 region has 13 residues. V dropped 7 bases and J dropped 5; count of bases not matched to a gene: 7. The CDR3 sequence: CSVPTSADNEQFF. The CDR3 DNA reads TGCAGTGTTCCGACTAGCGCAGACAATGAGCAGTTCTTC.

This clonotype was recorded at least ten times. The DNA for the CDR3 is TGTGCCAGTACCGCCTCAGGTCCGAAGTATTTT. This codes for CASTASGPKYF. V and J are TRBV19 and TRBJ2-3; D not certain. In germline, CDR1 is LNHDA, CDR2 SQIVND (reference sequence). V gave up 7 bases and J gave up 13 bases, with 15 bases separating them. CDR3 length: 11 residues.

The chain joins TRBV7-2 to TRBJ1-2, with a weak D call TRBD1 (5 bases). V lost 6 bases to trimming and J lost 8 bases, with 19 bases between them. CDR1 and CDR2 (germline): SGHTA, FQGNSA. The CDR3 covers 14 residues. CDR3 nucleotide sequence: TGTGCCAGCAGTCGTGCTACTAGGGGAGGGGGCTACACCTTC. Protein product: CASSRATRGGGYTF. The whole variable domain, remainder taken from reference TRBV7-2 and TRBJ1-2, is GAGVSQSPSNKVTEKGKDVELRCDPISGHTALYWYRQSLGQGLEFLIYFQGNSAPDKSGLPSDRFSAERTGGSVSTLTIQRTQQEDSAVYLCASSRATRGGGYTFGSGTRLTVV.

The sample holds many counts of this clonotype. The V gene is TRBV2, the J gene TRBJ2-5, with 8 bases aligning to TRBD2. Germline CDR1 is SNHLY and CDR2 is FYNNEI. The V and J ends lost 1 base and 1 base, in that order; junction bases with no gene match: 2. CDR3 length: 15 amino acids. The CDR3 region is CASSEGRGAQETQYF. CDR3 DNA sequence: TGTGCCAGCAGTGAAGGGCGGGGGGCCCAAGAGACCCAGTACTTC.

Of note for this clonotype: At one boundary the junction diverges from the germline segment, which might be a read error. The chain combines TRBV12-3 or TRBV12-4 with TRBJ2-1, with D possibly being TRBD1 or TRBD2 (5 bases each). This CDR3 has 17 amino acids. This CDR3 is CAGSSALGAGSYNEQFF. The CDR3 DNA is TGTGCCGGCAGTTCGGCCCTAGGGGCGGGTTCCTACAATGAGCAGTTCTTC.

The V and J genes are TRBV10-3 and TRBJ1-3; D gene uncertain. The CDR3 spans 14 residues. In germline, CDR1 is ENHRY, CDR2 SYGVKD. V gave up 6 bases and J gave up 4 bases, with 13 bases separating them. CDR3 sequence reads: CAIRTMTSGNTIYF. CDR3 coding DNA: TGTGCCATCAGGACGATGACCTCCGGAAACACCATATATTTT.

This clonotype was seen repeatedly, ten times or more. The chain joins TRBV5-1 to TRBJ2-7, with TRBD1 as a possible D gene (6 bases). CDR1 SGHRS and CDR2 YFSETQ come from the germline V gene. The CDR3 totals 16 residues. Trimming shortened V by 4 bases and J by 3 bases, and 20 bases separated the two germline ends. The CDR3 region has the DNA TGCGCCAGCAGCAACCTCAGTCCAAACAGGGACTACGAGCAGTACTTC. Its translation: CASSNLSPNRDYEQYF.

This clonotype was observed many times. The CDR3 nucleotides are TGTGCCAGTACACAGGGACCGAACACCGGGGAGCTGTTTTTT. Its translation: CASTQGPNTGELFF. The gene calls are TRBV19 and TRBJ2-2; possibly TRBD1 for D (6 bases). Trimming took 7 bases from V and 0 from J, leaving 9 bases between them. The germline CDR1 and CDR2 sequences are LNHDA and SQIVND (reference sequence). The CDR3 has 14 residues.

Concerning this clonotype itself: One end of the junction does not line up with germline, which may come from a read error. This chain joins TRBV7-3 and TRBJ2-2; TRBD2 matches at 12 bases. The germline CDR1 and CDR2 sequences are SGHTA and FQGTGA. CDR3 length: 18 residues. The DNA for the CDR3 is TGTGCCAGCAGCCCGTCCGGGACTAGCGGGTGGGACACCGGAGAGCCGTTTTTT. It encodes CASSPSGTSGWDTGEPFF.

By sample share, this clonotype is medium-sized. This rearrangement joins TRBV7-9 to TRBJ2-2; D ambiguous. There are 15 residues in the CDR3. V was clipped by 8 bases and J by 0 bases, with 13 bases between them. Germline loops: CDR1 SEHNR, CDR2 FQNEAQ (reference sequence). The CDR3 region is CASDGYDANTGELFF. The CDR3 DNA sequence: TGTGCCAGCGACGGGTACGACGCGAACACCGGGGAGCTGTTTTTT.

The chain links TRBV5-8 to TRBJ2-1, with 8 bases lining up with TRBD2. The CDR3 is 15 amino acids. V shed 4 bases and J 9 bases; nucleotides not matched to a gene: 12. Germline-derived CDR1 and CDR2 are SGHTS and YDEGEE. The CDR3 sequence is CASSQSGRSGGEQFF. As DNA, the CDR3 is TGTGCCAGCAGCCAGAGCGGGAGAAGCGGGGGTGAGCAGTTCTTC. Full variable domain (rest looked up from reference TRBV5-8 and TRBJ2-1): EAGVTQSPTHLIKTRGQQATLRCSPISGHTSVYWYQQALGLGLQFLLWYDEGEERNRGNFPPRFSGRQFPNYSSELNVNALELEDSALYLCASSQSGRSGGEQFFGPGTRLTVL.

This clonotype was seen at least ten times. The chain recombines TRBV20-1 with TRBJ2-7; D is perhaps TRBD2 (6 bases). The CDR3 totals 13 residues. The V and J ends lost 3 bases and 3 bases respectively, with 12 bases between them. Germline-derived CDR1 and CDR2 are DFQATT and SNEGSKA (reference sequence). The CDR3 reads CSASGSSYYEQYF. Here the CDR3 DNA reads TGCAGTGCTAGCGGGAGCTCCTACTACGAGCAGTACTTC.

The table lists this clonotype with a few counts. The chain links TRBV6-5 to TRBJ1-2; perhaps TRBD1 as D (6 bases). This CDR3 is built from 13 residues. The V end was cut by 8 bases, the J end by 0 bases, with 10 bases between. CDR1 and CDR2 (germline): MNHEY, SVGAGI. The CDR3 spells CASRGGTNYGYTF. CDR3 nucleotides: TGTGCCAGCCGAGGGGGTACTAACTATGGCTACACCTTC.

This clonotype was seen repeatedly, ten times or more. The chain is built from TRBV11-3 and TRBJ2-3; D is undetermined. Germline V gives CDR1 SGHNT, CDR2 YENEEA. The germline V and J ends were trimmed by 5 bases and 0 bases, with 12 bases remaining between them. The CDR3 consists of 15 residues. Written as DNA, the CDR3 is TGTGCCAGCAGCCCCCGGGCAGCTAGCACAGATACGCAGTATTTT. It encodes CASSPRAASTDTQYF.

This clonotype was counted between two and nine times. This chain joins TRBV6-1 and TRBJ1-2; D not certain. Between the trimmed V and J ends, which lost 6 bases and 0 bases, there was a span of 14 bases. Germline CDR1 and CDR2: MNHNS and SASEGT. The CDR3 is 15 amino acids. The CDR3 loop reads CASRVAGGPNYGYTF. DNA for the CDR3: TGTGCCAGCAGAGTGGCAGGCGGGCCTAACTATGGCTACACCTTC.

Many counts were recorded for this clonotype. The chain uses TRBV7-9 and TRBJ2-3; TRBD2 matches 7 bases. With 1 base clipped from V and 2 bases from J, the junction kept 6 bases outside the gene matches. This CDR3 has 16 residues. The germline V gene has CDR1 SEHNR and CDR2 FQNEAQ (reference sequence). The CDR3 loop reads CASSLGSGYSTDTQYF. CDR3 bases: TGTGCCAGCAGCTTAGGTAGCGGGTATTCCACAGATACGCAGTATTTT.

This clonotype was observed at least ten times. V gene TRBV24-1 combines with J gene TRBJ1-2; no clear D. This CDR3 spans 13 amino acids. The V end was cut by 5 bases, the J end by 2 bases, with 8 bases between. In germline, CDR1 is KGHDR, CDR2 SFDVKD. CDR3 DNA: TGTGCCACCAGTGGCGAGGGCAACTATGGCTACACCTTC. This gives the protein CATSGEGNYGYTF.

V gene TRBV19 combines with J gene TRBJ2-3, with 8 bases aligning to TRBD2. Germline CDR1 reads LNHDA; CDR2 reads SQIVND (reference sequence). V shed 4 bases, J shed 2 bases, and the junction held 5 bases outside the gene matches. CDR3 length: 15 residues. The CDR3 protein is CASSNPTSVTDTQYF. The CDR3 region has the DNA TGTGCCAGTAGTAACCCGACTAGCGTCACAGATACGCAGTATTTT.

This clonotype has only a few counts. The J gene is TRBJ2-3, the V gene TRBV2, with TRBD2 matching 7 bases. Germline-derived CDR1 and CDR2 are SNHLY and FYNNEI. V dropped 5 bases and J dropped 2; count of bases not matched to a gene: 10. This CDR3 is built from 16 residues. CDR3 residues: CASSRTSEVHTDTQYF. The CDR3 DNA reads as TGTGCCAGCAGTCGAACTAGCGAGGTACACACAGATACGCAGTATTTT.